A selection of T cell receptor beta chains follows, all from one sample in a study of blood T cells in healthy people across ages. Each CDR3 protein is one row after TCRdb ran MiXCR on the 5' RACE reads. In the table there are approximately 1,700,000 distinct CDR3 sequences, about two fifths of which are singletons. The sample consisted of blood. These receptors originate from a human donor in good health. CDR3s include the opening cysteine and the closing phenylalanine or tryptophan. A D gene is named only where the DNA matches it firmly. Some rows mark clone size as missing; the rest say once, few, many or name a class of expanded clone.

CDR3aa	CDR3nt	v_gene	d_gene	abundance	j_gene
CSAGGDREVGTDTQYF	TGCAGCGCCGGAGGAGACCGGGAGGTTGGCACAGATACGCAGTATTTT	TRBV29-1	TRBD2	NA	TRBJ2-3
CSARFADTQYF	TGCAGTGCTAGGTTTGCAGATACGCAGTATTTT	TRBV20-1	NA	few	TRBJ2-3
CSASQGPAFYNEQFF	TGCAGTGCTAGCCAGGGACCGGCGTTCTACAATGAGCAGTTCTTC	TRBV20-1	NA	NA	TRBJ2-1
CASSQDTHGGTWTDTQYF	TGCGCCAGCAGCCAAGATACACATGGGGGGACCTGGACAGATACGCAGTATTTT	TRBV4-3	NA	few	TRBJ2-3
CASSLIQGKETQYF	TGTGCCAGCAGTCTGATACAGGGAAAGGAGACCCAGTACTTC	TRBV12-3/TRBV12-4	NA	NA	TRBJ2-5
CASSVGSVGDTQYF	TGTGCCAGCAGCGTGGGTTCAGTAGGAGATACGCAGTATTTT	TRBV5-6	NA	NA	TRBJ2-3
CASSDPPVNPSISGAYTGELFF	TGTGCCAGCAGCGATCCCCCAGTTAATCCCTCGATTTCGGGGGCCTACACCGGGGAGCTGTTTTTT	TRBV11-1	NA	once	TRBJ2-2
CASSFPRGSYNEQFF	TGTGCCAGCAGCTTCCCTCGGGGTTCCTACAATGAGCAGTTCTTC	TRBV7-9	NA	once	TRBJ2-1
CASKGTSGDPAYNEQFF	TGTGCCAGCAAAGGTACTAGCGGGGATCCAGCCTACAATGAGCAGTTCTTC	TRBV6-1	TRBD2	few	TRBJ2-1
CASSTLAGVGANVLTF	TGTGCCAGCAGCACCCTGGCAGGGGTGGGGGCCAACGTCCTGACTTTC	TRBV7-2	NA	once	TRBJ2-6
CATNSNWDSLEAFF	TGTGCCACCAACTCAAACTGGGACAGCCTTGAAGCTTTCTTT	TRBV28	TRBD1	NA	TRBJ1-1
CASSRGSGGTADTQYF	TGTGCCAGCAGCCGCGGCAGCGGGGGGACCGCAGATACGCAGTATTTT	TRBV7-6	TRBD2	NA	TRBJ2-3
CASSFGTVYTDAQYF	TGTGCCAGCAGCTTCGGAACGGTTTACACAGATGCGCAGTATTTT	TRBV5-6	NA	NA	TRBJ2-3
CASSQVWGDVSDGYTF	TGCGCCAGCAGCCAAGTCTGGGGGGACGTGTCCGATGGCTACACCTTC	TRBV4-3	NA	once	TRBJ1-2
CVSSLAGAGTGELFF	TGTGTCAGCAGCTTAGCGGGCGCGGGCACCGGGGAGCTGTTTTTT	TRBV11-2	TRBD2	NA	TRBJ2-2
CASSPDRDQETQYF	TGTGCCAGCAGCCCAGACAGGGACCAAGAGACCCAGTACTTC	TRBV7-2	TRBD1	many	TRBJ2-5
CASSFGRGLGGYTF	TGTGCCAGCAGTTTTGGCAGGGGGCTTGGTGGCTACACCTTC	TRBV28	TRBD1	NA	TRBJ1-2
CASSQSDGSNYGYTF	TGTGCCAGCAGCCAATCTGACGGGAGTAACTATGGCTACACCTTC	TRBV16	NA	NA	TRBJ1-2
CASSWLASTDMQYF	TGTGCCAGCAGCTGGTTAGCGAGCACAGATATGCAGTATTTT	TRBV7-2	NA	few	TRBJ2-3
CASSVGQGLAEAFF	TGTGCCAGCAGCGTAGGGCAGGGGCTGGCTGAAGCTTTCTTT	TRBV9	NA	NA	TRBJ1-1
CSANLDGGVKEYF	TGCAGTGCCAACTTGGACGGCGGCGTTAAGGAGTACTTC	TRBV20-1	NA	many	TRBJ2-7
CASSTGQVGSYEQYF	TGTGCCAGCAGCACCGGACAGGTTGGGTCCTACGAGCAGTACTTC	TRBV7-3	TRBD1	NA	TRBJ2-7
CASSLDQTRDGYTF	TGTGCCAGCAGCTTAGATCAGACAAGGGACGGCTACACCTTC	TRBV13	NA	few	TRBJ1-2
CAISDTGTGTYEQYF	TGTGCCATCAGCGATACCGGGACAGGGACCTACGAGCAGTACTTC	TRBV10-3	TRBD1	few	TRBJ2-7
CASSDLRGDLLNYEQYF	TGTGCCAGCAGCGATCTAAGAGGGGACCTACTCAACTACGAGCAGTACTTC	TRBV6-2/TRBV6-3	NA	NA	TRBJ2-7
CASSLGLGGAQETQYF	TGTGCCAGCAGTTTGGGGTTGGGCGGCGCTCAAGAGACCCAGTACTTC	TRBV6-2/TRBV6-3	NA	many	TRBJ2-5
CASSTMRGTPYQETQYF	TGTGCCAGCAGCACTATGCGGGGGACCCCTTACCAAGAGACCCAGTACTTC	TRBV13	TRBD2	NA	TRBJ2-5
CSARLGGTTEAFF	TGCAGTGCTAGGTTGGGCGGAACCACTGAAGCTTTCTTT	TRBV20-1	NA	NA	TRBJ1-1
CASSPRSGNYNEQFF	TGTGCCAGCAGCCCCAGGTCGGGAAATTACAATGAGCAGTTCTTC	TRBV7-8	NA	NA	TRBJ2-1
CASSYSGGGITYEQYF	TGTGCCAGCAGTTACTCTGGCGGGGGGATTACCTACGAGCAGTACTTC	TRBV6-5	TRBD2	few	TRBJ2-7
CASSGRPGRGYEQYF	TGTGCCAGCAGCGGGAGGCCGGGACGGGGCTACGAGCAGTACTTC	TRBV7-6	NA	few	TRBJ2-7
CASSHRGGQGAYNEQFF	TGTGCCAGCAGCCACAGAGGGGGACAGGGGGCGTACAATGAACAGTTCTTC	TRBV6-2/TRBV6-3	TRBD1	NA	TRBJ2-1
CASSPPSASGGTYEQYF	TGTGCCAGCAGCCCCCCGTCGGCTAGCGGGGGAACCTACGAGCAGTACTTC	TRBV7-2	TRBD2	NA	TRBJ2-7
CASSQDTSGGETQYF	TGCGCCAGCAGCCAAGATACTAGCGGGGGAGAGACCCAGTACTTC	TRBV4-3	TRBD2	NA	TRBJ2-5
CSASDYRGHSGANVLTF	TGCAGTGCTAGTGATTACAGGGGACACTCTGGGGCCAACGTCCTGACTTTC	TRBV20-1	TRBD1	NA	TRBJ2-6
CASSLLAASSYNEQFF	TGTGCCAGCAGTTTGTTGGCGGCTTCCTCCTACAATGAGCAGTTCTTC	TRBV27	NA	many	TRBJ2-1
CASSYGQGASGGYEQYF	TGTGCCAGCAGTTACGGTCAGGGGGCCAGCGGGGGGTACGAGCAGTACTTC	TRBV6-5	NA	NA	TRBJ2-7
CASSYERQTQYF	TGTGCCAGCAGTTACGAACGCCAGACCCAGTACTTC	TRBV7-9	NA	NA	TRBJ2-5
CASYRGEADTQYF	TGTGCCAGCTACAGGGGGGAGGCAGATACGCAGTATTTT	TRBV28	TRBD1	NA	TRBJ2-3
CASTQRREETQYF	TGTGCCAGCACTCAGAGGAGGGAAGAGACCCAGTACTTC	TRBV28	NA	NA	TRBJ2-5
CATRGPLYGYTF	TGTGCCACCAGGGGACCCCTCTATGGCTACACCTTC	TRBV15	NA	NA	TRBJ1-2
CASSTSRGSGTDTQYF	TGTGCCAGCAGTACCTCCCGGGGGTCTGGTACAGATACGCAGTATTTT	TRBV28	NA	NA	TRBJ2-3
CSATTTNTEAFF	TGCAGTGCAACTACAACGAACACTGAAGCTTTCTTT	TRBV20-1	NA	few	TRBJ1-1
CSVEGGARETQYF	TGCAGCGTTGAAGGAGGAGCTCGAGAGACCCAGTACTTC	TRBV29-1	NA	few	TRBJ2-5
CSARDPLGPGDTQYF	TGCAGTGCTAGAGATCCCCTAGGGCCCGGAGATACGCAGTATTTT	TRBV20-1	NA	few	TRBJ2-3
CANSPSAGTVAYEQYF	TGCGCCAACAGCCCTTCTGCCGGGACAGTGGCCTACGAGCAGTACTTC	TRBV4-3	TRBD1	NA	TRBJ2-7
CASSERGALGPYEQYF	TGTGCCAGTAGTGAACGGGGGGCTCTCGGCCCCTACGAGCAGTACTTC	TRBV13	NA	NA	TRBJ2-7
CSARYQPDEQFF	TGCAGTGCTAGATACCAACCCGATGAGCAGTTCTTC	TRBV20-1	NA	NA	TRBJ2-1
CSVDGGIGYNEQFF	TGCAGCGTTGATGGCGGGATAGGGTACAATGAGCAGTTCTTC	TRBV29-1	NA	few	TRBJ2-1
CASGLGLPSYEQYF	TGTGCTAGTGGTTTGGGACTGCCCTCCTACGAGCAGTACTTC	TRBV12-5	NA	NA	TRBJ2-7
CASSNGQPYEQYF	TGTGCCAGCAGCAACGGACAGCCTTACGAGCAGTACTTC	TRBV5-8	NA	few	TRBJ2-7
CASSLGDRRNEKLFF	TGTGCCAGCTCACTTGGGGACAGGCGTAATGAAAAACTGTTTTTT	TRBV18	TRBD1	few	TRBJ1-4
CATGGLSYNEQFF	TGTGCCACCGGGGGCCTCTCCTACAATGAGCAGTTCTTC	TRBV24-1	NA	NA	TRBJ2-1
CASSQGGEETQYF	TGCGCCAGCAGCCAGGGGGGGGAAGAGACCCAGTACTTC	TRBV3-1	NA	many	TRBJ2-5
CASSAGPAASYEQYF	TGTGCCAGCAGCGCGGGACCAGCTGCTTCCTACGAGCAGTACTTC	TRBV9	NA	NA	TRBJ2-7
CSAREFRGGETQYF	TGCAGTGCTAGAGAATTCAGGGGTGGAGAGACCCAGTACTTC	TRBV20-1	NA	few	TRBJ2-5
CASSAGTTSSYEQYF	TGTGCCAGCAGCGCTGGGACAACGAGCTCCTACGAGCAGTACTTC	TRBV5-5	NA	NA	TRBJ2-7
CASSSWGFGGFYEQYF	TGTGCCAGCAGTTCTTGGGGCTTTGGAGGTTTCTACGAGCAGTACTTC	TRBV6-2/TRBV6-3	NA	NA	TRBJ2-7